These 10 T cell receptor beta chains share one sample of origin, sequenced in a study of response to subunit inactivated influenza vaccine. TCRdb re-called the RT-PCR reads with MiXCR, one entry per CDR3 protein. The sample has 150,000 to 200,000 distinct CDR3 sequences; about an eighth are singletons. In addition, the sample was reused for a study of T cells expressing NK-cell markers. From that second work: Synthesis of TCR beta cDNA relied on 5'RACE template switching carrying UMIs.

The material was CD8+ T cells sorted from PBMCs, obtained 11 to 12 days after vaccination. Receptors were obtained from a man aged 45-65 years who received an inactivated influenza vaccine.

This chain uses TRBV20-1 with TRBJ1-4; the D gene is possibly TRBD1 (6 bases). From germline, CDR1 is DFQATT and CDR2 SNEGSKA (reference sequence). V was trimmed by 0 bases and J by 1 base, leaving 15 bases between them. The CDR3 runs 17 residues. The CDR3 nucleotides read TGCAGTGCTAGAGATCGCAGGGGCGTGGGAACTAATGAAAAACTGTTTTTT. It translates to CSARDRRGVGTNEKLFF.

This chain uses TRBV10-2 with TRBJ2-2; the match to TRBD2 covers 15 bases. The germline V gene has CDR1 WSHSY and CDR2 SAAADI. The CDR3 has 15 residues. Losses at the gene ends were 6 bases for V and 6 bases for J; bases not matched to a gene: 2. The CDR3 DNA sequence: TGCGCCAGCAGAGGACTAGCGGGGGGGGCCGGGGAGCTGTTTTTT. It codes for CASRGLAGGAGELFF.

The chain uses TRBV4-1 and TRBJ2-5; 10 bases map to TRBD2. The germline V gene has CDR1 MGHRA and CDR2 YSYEKL. V shed 0 bases and J 4 bases; nucleotides not matched to a gene: 8. The CDR3 has 17 amino acids. CDR3 sequence: CASSQDPSGGAGETQYF. CDR3 nucleotides: TGCGCCAGCAGCCAAGATCCCAGCGGGGGGGCCGGAGAGACCCAGTACTTC.

Only a few counts were recorded for this clonotype. The rearrangement joins TRBV28 to TRBJ2-2, with D possibly being TRBD1 or TRBD2 (5 bases each). CDR1 is MDHEN, CDR2 SYDVKM, per germline. Trimming left V 7 bases short and J 3 bases short, with 15 bases between. The CDR3 contains 15 residues. The CDR3 region has the DNA TGTGCCAGCAACCCGATACGGGGCGACACCGGGGAGCTGTTTTTT. It encodes CASNPIRGDTGELFF.

This clonotype was counted many times. The J gene is TRBJ2-7, the V gene TRBV5-1, with TRBD1 matching over 11 bases. Germline loops: CDR1 SGHRS, CDR2 YFSETQ. With 3 bases clipped from V and 6 bases from J, the junction kept 2 bases outside the gene matches. The length of the CDR3 is 13 residues. The CDR3 DNA reads as TGCGCCAGCAGCTGGGACAGGGGGAGCGAGCAGTACTTC. Encoded protein: CASSWDRGSEQYF.

The chain is built from TRBV25-1 and TRBJ2-7; no reliable D call. Germline V gives CDR1 MGHDK, CDR2 SYGVNS. The CDR3 totals 14 residues. V gave up 6 bases and J gave up 2 bases, with 14 bases separating them. DNA for the CDR3: TGTGCCAGCAGGGGCCCCCCGAGCCCCTACGAGCAGTACTTC. Protein: CASRGPPSPYEQYF.

This clonotype was seen more than once but under ten times. The chain joins TRBV27 to TRBJ2-6; TRBD2 agrees at 12 bases. CDR1 MNHEY and CDR2 SMNVEV come from the germline V gene (reference sequence). CDR3 size: 17 residues. With 2 bases clipped from V and 13 bases from J, the junction kept 12 bases outside the gene matches. The CDR3 region has the DNA TGTGCCAGCAGTTTACTACTAGCGGGAGGCCCCTCCGGGGTCCTGACTTTC. Its protein product is CASSLLLAGGPSGVLTF.

The DNA of the CDR3 is TGCGCCAGCAGCCAACGTAAATGGGGACTAGCGGGGGGTCTTGAGCAGTTCTTC. Protein product: CASSQRKWGLAGGLEQFF. The chain joins TRBV4-3 to TRBJ2-1; 15 bases fit TRBD2. The CDR3 covers 18 residues. Germline V gene data show CDR1 as LGHNA and CDR2 as YSLEER. V lost 2 bases to trimming and J lost 9 bases; unmatched junction nucleotides: 11.

This clonotype showed up just a few times. The chain employs TRBV2 and TRBJ2-7, with D possibly matching TRBD2 (6 bases). CDR3 length: 13 amino acids. In germline, CDR1 is SNHLY, CDR2 FYNNEI. V lost 7 bases and J 0 bases, leaving 10 bases between the germline ends. CDR3 sequence reads: CASTGTHSYEQYF. CDR3 coding DNA: TGTGCCAGCACCGGGACTCACTCCTACGAGCAGTACTTC.

This clonotype was seen a few times. The J gene is TRBJ2-7, the V gene TRBV27; D is ambiguous. This CDR3 has 13 residues. The germline CDR1 and CDR2 sequences are MNHEY and SMNVEV (reference sequence). Trimming stripped 3 bases from V and 4 bases from J, with 10 bases between. CDR3: CASSFGPGYEQYF. The CDR3 coding sequence is TGTGCCAGCAGTTTCGGGCCGGGTTACGAGCAGTACTTC.